This T cell receptor beta chain was captured in a study of T cell repertoires in cytomegalovirus infection. The CDR3 is 16 residues long. V lost 1 base to trimming and J lost 9 bases; unmatched junction nucleotides: 10. The germline V gene has CDR1 SGHVS and CDR2 FQNEAQ. TCRdb ran MiXCR on the reads and lists one entry per CDR3 protein. The repertoire has 570,000 or so distinct CDR3 sequences, almost 40% of them found once; the top ten carry around 46%. Regarding the study as a whole: Using cumulative public TCR beta family frequency, the authors identified those who carried CMV together with the relevant HLA.

Concerning this clonotype: The antigen remains unidentified.

The clonotype was recovered from a human donor in good health (CMV status not recorded). Some clones in this sample may be carry-over from other donors' samples. J is TRBJ2-1 and V is TRBV7-8; 9 nucleotides agree with TRBD2. Sequencing used cultured PBMCs, obtained from culture after CMV antigen stimulation. Written as DNA, the CDR3 is TGTGCCAGCAGCTTAGGGCGTGCGGGGGGGTCGCGTGAGCAGTTCTTC. This codes for CASSLGRAGGSREQFF.